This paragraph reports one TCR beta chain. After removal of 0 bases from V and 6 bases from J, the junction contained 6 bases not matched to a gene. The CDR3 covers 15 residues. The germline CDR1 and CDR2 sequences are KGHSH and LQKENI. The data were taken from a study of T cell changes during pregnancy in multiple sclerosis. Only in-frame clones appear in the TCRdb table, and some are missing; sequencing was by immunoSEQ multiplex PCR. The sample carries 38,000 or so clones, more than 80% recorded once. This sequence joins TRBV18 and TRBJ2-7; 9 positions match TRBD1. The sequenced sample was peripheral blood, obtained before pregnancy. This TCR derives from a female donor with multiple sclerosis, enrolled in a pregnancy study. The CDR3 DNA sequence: TGTGCCAGCTCACCACCGAACAGGGGGCAAGTCGAGCAGTACTTC. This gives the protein CASSPPNRGQVEQYF.